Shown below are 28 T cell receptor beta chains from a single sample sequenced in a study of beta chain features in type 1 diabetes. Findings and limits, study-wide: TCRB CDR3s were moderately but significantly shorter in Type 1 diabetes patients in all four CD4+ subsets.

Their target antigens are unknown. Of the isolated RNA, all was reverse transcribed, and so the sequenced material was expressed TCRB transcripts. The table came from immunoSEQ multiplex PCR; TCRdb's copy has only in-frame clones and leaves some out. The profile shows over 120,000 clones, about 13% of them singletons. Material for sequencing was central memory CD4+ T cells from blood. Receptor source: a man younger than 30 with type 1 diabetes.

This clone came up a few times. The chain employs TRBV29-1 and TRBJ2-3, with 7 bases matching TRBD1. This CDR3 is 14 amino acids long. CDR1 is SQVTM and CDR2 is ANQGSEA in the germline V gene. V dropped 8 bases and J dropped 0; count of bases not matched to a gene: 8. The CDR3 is CSSRQGPSTDTQYF. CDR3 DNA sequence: TGCAGCTCCAGACAGGGCCCTAGCACAGATACGCAGTATTTT.

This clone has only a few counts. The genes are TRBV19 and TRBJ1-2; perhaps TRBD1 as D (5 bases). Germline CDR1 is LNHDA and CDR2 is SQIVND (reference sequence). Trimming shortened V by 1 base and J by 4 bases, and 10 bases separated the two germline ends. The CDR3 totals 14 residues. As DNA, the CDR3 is TGTGCCAGTAGTATAGGGACACGATTCTATGGCTACACCTTC. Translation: CASSIGTRFYGYTF.

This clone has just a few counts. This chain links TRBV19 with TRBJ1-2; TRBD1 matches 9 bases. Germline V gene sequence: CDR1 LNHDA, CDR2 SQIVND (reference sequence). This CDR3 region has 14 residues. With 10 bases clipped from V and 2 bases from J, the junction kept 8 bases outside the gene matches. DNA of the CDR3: TGTGCCACCTCCCCCGGGACAGGGAACTATGGCTACACCTTC. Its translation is CATSPGTGNYGYTF.

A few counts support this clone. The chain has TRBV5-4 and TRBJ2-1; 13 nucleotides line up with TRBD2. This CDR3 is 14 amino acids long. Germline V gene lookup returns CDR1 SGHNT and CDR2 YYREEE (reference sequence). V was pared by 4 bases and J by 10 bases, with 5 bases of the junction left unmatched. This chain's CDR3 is CASSPGLAGTEQFF. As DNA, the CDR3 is TGTGCCAGCAGCCCGGGACTAGCGGGGACAGAGCAGTTCTTC.

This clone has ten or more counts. The CDR3 here is CASRARGIAFF. CDR3 coding DNA: TGTGCCAGCAGAGCTAGGGGAATAGCTTTCTTT. The rearrangement joins TRBV6-5 to TRBJ1-1; D perhaps matches TRBD1 (5 bases). The length of the CDR3 is 11 residues. V lost 6 bases, J lost 10 bases, and 12 bases lay in between. Germline values: CDR1 MNHEY, CDR2 SVGAGI.

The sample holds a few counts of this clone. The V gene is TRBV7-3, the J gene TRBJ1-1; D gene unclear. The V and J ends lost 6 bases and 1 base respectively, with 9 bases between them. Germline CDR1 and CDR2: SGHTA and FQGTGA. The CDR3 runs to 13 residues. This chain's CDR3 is CASSNTPNTEAFF. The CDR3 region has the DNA TGTGCCAGCAGTAATACACCGAACACTGAAGCTTTCTTT.

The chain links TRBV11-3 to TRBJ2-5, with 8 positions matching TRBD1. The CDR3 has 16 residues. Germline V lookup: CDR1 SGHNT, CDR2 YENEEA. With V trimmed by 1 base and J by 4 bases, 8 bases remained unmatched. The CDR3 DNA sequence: TGTGCCAGCAGCTTAGGGGCGGGACAGGAGGGAGAGACCCAGTACTTC. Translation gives CASSLGAGQEGETQYF.

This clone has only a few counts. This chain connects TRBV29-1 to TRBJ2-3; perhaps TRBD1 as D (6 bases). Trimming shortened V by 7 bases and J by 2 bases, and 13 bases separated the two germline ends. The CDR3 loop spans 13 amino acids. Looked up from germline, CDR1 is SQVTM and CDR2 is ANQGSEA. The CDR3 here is CSAARDNTDTQYF. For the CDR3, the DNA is TGCAGCGCTGCCCGGGACAACACAGATACGCAGTATTTT.

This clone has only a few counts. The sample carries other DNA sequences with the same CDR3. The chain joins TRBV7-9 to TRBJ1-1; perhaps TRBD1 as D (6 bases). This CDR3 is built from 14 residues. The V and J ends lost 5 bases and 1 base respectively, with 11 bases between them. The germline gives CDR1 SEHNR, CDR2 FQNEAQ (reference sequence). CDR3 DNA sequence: TGTGCCAGCAGCCTACAGGGTAGGAACACTGAAGCTTTCTTT. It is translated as CASSLQGRNTEAFF.

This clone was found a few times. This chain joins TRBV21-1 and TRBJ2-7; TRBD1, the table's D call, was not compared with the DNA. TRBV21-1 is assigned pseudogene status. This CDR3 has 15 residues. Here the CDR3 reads CASTTMGTGSYEQYF. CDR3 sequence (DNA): TGTGCCAGCACCACTATGGGGACAGGCTCCTACGAGCAGTACTTC.

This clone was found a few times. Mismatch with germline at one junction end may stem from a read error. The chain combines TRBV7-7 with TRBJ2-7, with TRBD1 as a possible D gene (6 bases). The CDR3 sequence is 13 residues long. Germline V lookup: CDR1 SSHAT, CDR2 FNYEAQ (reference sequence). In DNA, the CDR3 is TGTGCTAGCAGCAATCAGGGCAGGGGCGAGCAGTACTTC. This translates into CASSNQGRGEQYF.

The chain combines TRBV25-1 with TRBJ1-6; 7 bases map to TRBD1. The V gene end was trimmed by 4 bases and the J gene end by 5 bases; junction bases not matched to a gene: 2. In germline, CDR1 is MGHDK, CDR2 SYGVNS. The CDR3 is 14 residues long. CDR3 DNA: TGTGCCAGCAGTGGACAGGGAAATAATTCACCCCTCCACTTT. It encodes CASSGQGNNSPLHF.

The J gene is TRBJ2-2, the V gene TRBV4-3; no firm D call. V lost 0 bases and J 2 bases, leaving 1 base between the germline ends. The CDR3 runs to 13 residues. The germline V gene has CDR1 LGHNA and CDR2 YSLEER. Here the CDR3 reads CASSQDNTGELFF. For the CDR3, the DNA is TGCGCCAGCAGCCAAGATAACACCGGGGAGCTGTTTTTT.

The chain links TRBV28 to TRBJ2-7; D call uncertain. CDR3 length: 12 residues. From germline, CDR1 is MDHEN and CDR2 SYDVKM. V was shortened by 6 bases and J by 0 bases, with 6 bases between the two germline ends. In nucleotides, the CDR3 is TGTGCCAGCAGGTCTAGCTCCTACGAGCAGTACTTC. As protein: CASRSSSYEQYF.

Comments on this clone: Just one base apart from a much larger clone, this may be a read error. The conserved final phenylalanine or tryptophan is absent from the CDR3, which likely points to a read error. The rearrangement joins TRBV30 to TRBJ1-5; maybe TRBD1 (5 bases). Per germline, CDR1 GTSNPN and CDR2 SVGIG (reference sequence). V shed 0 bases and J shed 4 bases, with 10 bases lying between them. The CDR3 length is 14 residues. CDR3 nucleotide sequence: TGTGCCTGGAGTGTAGGGGCAGGGAATCAGCCCCAGCATCTT. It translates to CAWSVGAGNQPQHL.

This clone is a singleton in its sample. In DNA, the CDR3 is TGTGCCAGCAGCGCGACAGGGGAAGGGTACTATGGCTACACCTTC. This translates into CASSATGEGYYGYTF. This chain connects TRBV9 to TRBJ1-2; 8 bases are shared with TRBD1. The V segment lost 3 bases and the J segment 3 bases; nucleotides outside the gene matches: 7. The CDR3 totals 15 residues. CDR1 SGDLS and CDR2 YYNGEE come from the germline V gene. The complete variable domain, with remaining parts taken from reference TRBV9 and TRBJ1-2, reads DSGVTQTPKHLITATGQRVTLRCSPRSGDLSVYWYQQSLDQGLQFLIQYYNGEERAKGNILERFSAQQFPDLHSELNLSSLELGDSALYFCASSATGEGYYGYTFGSGTRLTVV.

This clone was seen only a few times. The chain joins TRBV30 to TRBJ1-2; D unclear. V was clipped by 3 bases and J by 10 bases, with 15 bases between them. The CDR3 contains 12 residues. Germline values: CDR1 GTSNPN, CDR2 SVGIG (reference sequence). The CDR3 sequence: CAWSVSIAYYTF. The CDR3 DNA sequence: TGTGCCTGGAGCGTGTCGATCGCTTACTACACCTTC.

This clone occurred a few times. CDR3 coding DNA: TGTGCCAGCAGTGGGGGACCGAGGAGGGCGGACCTGAACACTGAAGCTTTCTTT. Translated: CASSGGPRRADLNTEAFF. This sequence joins TRBV25-1 and TRBJ1-1; D is perhaps TRBD1 (5 bases). The V end was cut by 4 bases, the J end by 0 bases, with 21 bases between. The CDR3 contains 18 residues. CDR1 is MGHDK and CDR2 is SYGVNS in the germline V gene.

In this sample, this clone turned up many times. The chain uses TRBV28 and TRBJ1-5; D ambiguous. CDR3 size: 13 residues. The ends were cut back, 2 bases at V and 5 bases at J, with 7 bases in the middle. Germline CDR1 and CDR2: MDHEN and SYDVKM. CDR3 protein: CASSLQAYQPQHF. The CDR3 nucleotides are TGTGCCAGCAGTTTACAGGCCTATCAGCCCCAGCATTTT.

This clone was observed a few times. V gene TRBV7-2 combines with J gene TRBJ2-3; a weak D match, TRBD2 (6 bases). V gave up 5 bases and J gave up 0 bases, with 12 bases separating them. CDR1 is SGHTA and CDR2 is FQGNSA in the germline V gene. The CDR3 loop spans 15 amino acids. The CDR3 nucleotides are TGTGCCAGCAGCAAGGACTACCTTAGCACAGATACGCAGTATTTT. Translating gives CASSKDYLSTDTQYF. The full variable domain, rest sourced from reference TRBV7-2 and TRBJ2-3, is GAGVSQSPSNKVTEKGKDVELRCDPISGHTALYWYRQSLGQGLEFLIYFQGNSAPDKSGLPSDRFSAERTGGSVSTLTIQRTQQEDSAVYLCASSKDYLSTDTQYFGPGTRLTVL.

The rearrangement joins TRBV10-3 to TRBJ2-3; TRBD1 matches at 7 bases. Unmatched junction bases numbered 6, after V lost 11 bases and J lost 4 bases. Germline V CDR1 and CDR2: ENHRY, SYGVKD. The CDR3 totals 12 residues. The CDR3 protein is CAVTGDPDTQYF. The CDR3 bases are TGTGCCGTCACAGGGGATCCAGATACGCAGTATTTT.

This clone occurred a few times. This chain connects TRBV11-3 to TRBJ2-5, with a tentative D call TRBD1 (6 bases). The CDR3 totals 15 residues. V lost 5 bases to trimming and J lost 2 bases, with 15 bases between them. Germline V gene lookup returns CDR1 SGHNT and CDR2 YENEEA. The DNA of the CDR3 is TGTGCCAGCAGCCTAGGCCGGCAGGGGCAAGAGACCCAGTACTTC. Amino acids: CASSLGRQGQETQYF. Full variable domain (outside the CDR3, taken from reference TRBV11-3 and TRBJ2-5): EAGVVQSPRYKIIEKKQPVAFWCNPISGHNTLYWYLQNLGQGPELLIRYENEEAVDDSQLPKDRFSAERLKGVDSTLKIQPAELGDSAVYLCASSLGRQGQETQYFGPGTRLLVL.

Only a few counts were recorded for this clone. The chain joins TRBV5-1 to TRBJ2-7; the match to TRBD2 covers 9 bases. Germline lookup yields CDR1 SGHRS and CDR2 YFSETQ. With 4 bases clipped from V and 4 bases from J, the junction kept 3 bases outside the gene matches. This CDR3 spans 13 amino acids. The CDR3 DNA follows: TGCGCCAGCAGCCCGGGACTAGCTTACGAGCAGTACTTC. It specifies CASSPGLAYEQYF.

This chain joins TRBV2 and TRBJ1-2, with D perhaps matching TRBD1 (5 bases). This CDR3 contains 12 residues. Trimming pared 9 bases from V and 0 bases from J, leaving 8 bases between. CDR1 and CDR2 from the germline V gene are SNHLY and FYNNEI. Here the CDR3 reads CARQDTNYGYTF. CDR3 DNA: TGTGCCAGACAGGACACTAACTATGGCTACACCTTC.

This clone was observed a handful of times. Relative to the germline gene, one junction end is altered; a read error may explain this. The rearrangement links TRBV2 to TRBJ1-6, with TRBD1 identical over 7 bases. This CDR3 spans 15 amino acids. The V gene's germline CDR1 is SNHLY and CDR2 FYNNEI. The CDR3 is CASSIRQGDKSPLHF. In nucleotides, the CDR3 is TGTGCCAGCAGTATCCGGCAGGGGGATAAGTCACCCCTCCACTTT.

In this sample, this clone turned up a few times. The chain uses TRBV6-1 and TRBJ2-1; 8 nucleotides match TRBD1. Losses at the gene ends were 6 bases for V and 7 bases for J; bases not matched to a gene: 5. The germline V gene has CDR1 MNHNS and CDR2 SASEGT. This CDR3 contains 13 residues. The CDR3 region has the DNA TGTGCCAGCAGCTTGGACAGGGTTAATGAGCAGTTCTTC. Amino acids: CASSLDRVNEQFF.

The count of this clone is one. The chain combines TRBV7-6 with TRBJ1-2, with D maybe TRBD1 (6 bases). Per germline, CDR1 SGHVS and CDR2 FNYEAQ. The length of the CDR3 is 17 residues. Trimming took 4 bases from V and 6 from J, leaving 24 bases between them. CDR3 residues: CASSSRQARQLVDGYTF. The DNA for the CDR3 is TGTGCCAGCAGCTCAAGACAGGCCCGGCAGCTAGTAGATGGCTACACCTTC. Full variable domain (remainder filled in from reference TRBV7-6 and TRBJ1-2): GAGVSQSPRYKVTKRGQDVALRCDPISGHVSLYWYRQALGQGPEFLTYFNYEAQQDKSGLPNDRFSAERPEGSISTLTIQRTEQRDSAMYRCASSSRQARQLVDGYTFGSGTRLTVV.

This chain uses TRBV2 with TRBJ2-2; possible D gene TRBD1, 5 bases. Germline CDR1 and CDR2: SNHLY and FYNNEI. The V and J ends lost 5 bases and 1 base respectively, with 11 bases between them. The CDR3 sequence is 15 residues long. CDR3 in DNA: TGTGCCAGCAGTATCCTGACAGTGAACACCGGGGAGCTGTTTTTT. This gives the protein CASSILTVNTGELFF. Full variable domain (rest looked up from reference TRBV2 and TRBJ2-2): EPEVTQTPSHQVTQMGQEVILRCVPISNHLYFYWYRQILGQKVEFLVSFYNNEISEKSEIFDDQFSVERPDGSNFTLKIRSTKLEDSAMYFCASSILTVNTGELFFGEGSRLTVL.